This is a list of T cell receptor beta chains from one sample in a study of blood T cell repertoires in COVID-19. Sequencing was performed with immunoSEQ multiplex PCR; in TCRdb, only in-frame clones are kept and a portion is missing. The data show about 120,000 clones, approximately 83% seen once. Source material: peripheral blood. The receptor source for this set is a man aged 80 or over with active or convalescent COVID-19. CDR3s include the opening cysteine and the closing phenylalanine or tryptophan. The D gene is left open where the match is weak. Only some rows state a clone size, as once, few, many or a class for expanded clones.

V gene: TRBV7-9; J gene: TRBJ1-1; clone size: few; D gene: TRBD1; CDR3 protein: CAIMTGPMNTEAFF; CDR3 DNA: TGTGCCATCATGACAGGGCCAATGAACACTGAAGCTTTCTTT
V gene: TRBV27; J gene: TRBJ2-1; clone size: .; D gene: TRBD1; CDR3 protein: CASSVRTGPNEQFF; CDR3 DNA: TGTGCCAGCAGTGTCCGGACAGGGCCGAATGAGCAGTTCTTC
V gene: TRBV5-1; J gene: TRBJ1-2; clone size: .; D gene: .; CDR3 protein: CASSLAQARGGYGYTF; CDR3 DNA: TGCGCCAGCAGCTTGGCCCAGGCGCGGGGAGGATATGGCTACACCTTC
V gene: TRBV29-1; J gene: TRBJ2-3; clone size: .; D gene: TRBD1; CDR3 protein: CSGWTGQADTQYF; CDR3 DNA: TGCAGCGGGTGGACCGGACAGGCAGATACGCAGTATTTT
V gene: TRBV2; J gene: TRBJ2-3; clone size: .; D gene: .; CDR3 protein: CASSSKLFTDTQYF; CDR3 DNA: TGTGCCAGCAGCTCAAAACTCTTTACAGATACGCAGTATTTT
V gene: TRBV27; J gene: TRBJ1-2; clone size: .; D gene: .; CDR3 protein: CASSFVGDSSNYGYTF; CDR3 DNA: TGTGCCAGCAGTTTCGTGGGCGACAGTTCTAACTATGGCTACACCTTC
V gene: TRBV18; J gene: TRBJ1-5; clone size: .; D gene: TRBD1; CDR3 protein: CASSPQQGANQPQHF; CDR3 DNA: TGTGCCAGCTCACCCCAACAGGGGGCCAATCAGCCCCAGCATTTT
V gene: TRBV6-2/TRBV6-3; J gene: TRBJ2-3; clone size: once; D gene: .; CDR3 protein: CASSYVDRYTDTQYF; CDR3 DNA: TGTGCCAGCAGTTACGTCGACAGATACACAGATACGCAGTATTTT
V gene: TRBV7-2; J gene: TRBJ2-1; clone size: once; D gene: TRBD2; CDR3 protein: CASSLGLAGGNEQFF; CDR3 DNA: TGTGCCAGCAGCTTAGGACTAGCGGGAGGGAATGAGCAGTTCTTC
V gene: TRBV24-1; J gene: TRBJ2-2; clone size: .; D gene: .; CDR3 protein: CATQIAANTGELFF; CDR3 DNA: TGTGCCACCCAGATAGCAGCGAACACCGGGGAGCTGTTTTTT
V gene: TRBV7-2; J gene: TRBJ2-7; clone size: .; D gene: TRBD2; CDR3 protein: CASRLTSGGRGQYF; CDR3 DNA: TGTGCCAGCAGGTTGACTAGCGGGGGAAGGGGGCAGTACTTC
V gene: TRBV5-5; J gene: TRBJ2-2; clone size: .; D gene: TRBD2; CDR3 protein: CASSLVLASGVAGELFF; CDR3 DNA: TGTGCCAGCAGCTTGGTCCTCGCTAGCGGGGTCGCCGGGGAGCTGTTTTTT
V gene: TRBV4-1; J gene: TRBJ1-1; clone size: .; D gene: .; CDR3 protein: CASTANRGIDTEAFF; CDR3 DNA: TGCGCCAGCACCGCGAATCGGGGGATAGACACTGAAGCTTTCTTT
V gene: TRBV3-1/TRBV3-2; J gene: TRBJ2-5; clone size: .; D gene: .; CDR3 protein: CASSPDGVGQETQYF; CDR3 DNA: TGTGCCAGCAGCCCCGATGGGGTCGGACAGGAGACCCAGTACTTC
V gene: TRBV27; J gene: TRBJ1-6; clone size: .; D gene: .; CDR3 protein: CASSDGRGNSPLHF; CDR3 DNA: TGTGCCAGCAGCGACGGACGGGGAAATTCACCCCTCCACTTT
V gene: TRBV29-1; J gene: TRBJ1-2; clone size: .; D gene: TRBD1; CDR3 protein: CSVPDRDGYTF; CDR3 DNA: TGCAGCGTCCCAGACAGGGATGGCTACACCTTC
V gene: TRBV5-6; J gene: TRBJ1-5; clone size: once; D gene: TRBD1; CDR3 protein: CASSQSRDRSYQPQHF; CDR3 DNA: TGTGCCAGCAGCCAGTCCCGGGACAGGTCTTATCAGCCCCAGCATTTT
V gene: TRBV4-1; J gene: TRBJ2-7; clone size: .; D gene: TRBD2; CDR3 protein: CASSLTSANSYEQYF; CDR3 DNA: TGCGCCAGCAGCCTCACTAGCGCCAACTCCTACGAGCAGTACTTC
V gene: TRBV12-3/TRBV12-4; J gene: TRBJ2-5; clone size: .; D gene: TRBD1; CDR3 protein: CASGQGYQETQYF; CDR3 DNA: TGTGCCAGCGGACAGGGCTACCAAGAGACCCAGTACTTC
V gene: TRBV5-4; J gene: TRBJ2-7; clone size: .; D gene: TRBD1; CDR3 protein: CASSSLDRAHEQYF; CDR3 DNA: TGTGCCAGCAGCTCTCTGGACAGGGCCCACGAGCAGTACTTC
V gene: TRBV5-4; J gene: TRBJ1-3; clone size: .; D gene: .; CDR3 protein: CASSLGGRGSGNTIYF; CDR3 DNA: TGTGCCAGCAGCTTGGGAGGCAGGGGCTCTGGAAACACCATATATTTT
V gene: TRBV10-2; J gene: TRBJ1-6; clone size: .; D gene: TRBD1; CDR3 protein: CASSEDDRGRSPLHF; CDR3 DNA: TGCGCCAGCAGTGAGGACGACAGGGGGAGGTCACCCCTCCACTTT
V gene: TRBV7-2; J gene: TRBJ1-6; clone size: .; D gene: TRBD1; CDR3 protein: CASSLMTGSNSPLHF; CDR3 DNA: TGTGCCAGCAGCTTAATGACAGGGTCTAATTCACCCCTCCACTTT
V gene: TRBV12-3/TRBV12-4; J gene: TRBJ2-3; clone size: .; D gene: .; CDR3 protein: CASSTLEGDTQYF; CDR3 DNA: TGTGCCAGCAGTACCCTAGAAGGCGATACGCAGTATTTT
V gene: TRBV27; J gene: TRBJ2-6; clone size: .; D gene: TRBD1; CDR3 protein: CASSSWTGGASGANVLTF; CDR3 DNA: TGTGCCAGCAGTTCCTGGACAGGGGGCGCTTCTGGGGCCAACGTCCTGACTTTC
V gene: TRBV7-9; J gene: TRBJ1-2; clone size: .; D gene: .; CDR3 protein: CASSLVGTTVGYTF; CDR3 DNA: TGTGCCAGCAGCTTAGTGGGGACAACAGTGGGCTACACCTTC
V gene: TRBV6-5; J gene: TRBJ2-2; clone size: once; D gene: .; CDR3 protein: CASGTGITGELFF; CDR3 DNA: TGTGCCAGCGGTACAGGGATCACCGGGGAGCTGTTTTTT
V gene: TRBV4-1; J gene: TRBJ2-6; clone size: .; D gene: TRBD1; CDR3 protein: CASSHLDRVSGANVLTF; CDR3 DNA: TGCGCCAGCAGCCATCTAGACAGGGTCTCTGGGGCCAACGTCCTGACTTTC